Here is one T cell receptor (beta chain) with its context. Its cognate antigen is unknown. CDR1 and CDR2 (germline): WSHSY, SAAADI. Trimming stripped 6 bases from V and 3 bases from J, with 12 bases between. This CDR3 spans 14 amino acids. Sequencing used immunoSEQ multiplex PCR; TCRdb keeps in-frame clones, though not all of them. Found here are about 150,000 clones, around 84% of them singletons; the top ten hold 5% to 5.5%. The data stem from a study of T cell responses to AZD1222 COVID-19 vaccine. General observations from the study: The peak T cell response came first, and repertoires were sampled only after it. Only a handful of AZD1222 recipients tested seropositive at baseline.

This TCR was sampled from an adult who received the AZD1222 COVID-19 vaccine. The gene calls are TRBV10-2 and TRBJ1-5; D is possibly TRBD1 (6 bases). The sample consisted of peripheral blood, taken 28 days after the second AZD1222 dose. CDR3 residues: CASSPGQPNQPQHF. The CDR3 DNA reads TGCGCCAGCAGCCCTGGACAGCCCAATCAGCCCCAGCATTTT.